These T cell receptor beta chains were read from a single sample in a study of T cell responses to AZD1222 COVID-19 vaccine. TCRdb's table, derived via immunoSEQ multiplex PCR, lists solely in-frame clones and lacks some. The repertoire holds a few hundred thousand clones, with 80% to 95% as singletons. This specimen consisted of peripheral blood, obtained on day 0 of AZD1222 vaccination. The source is an adult in good health. Each CDR3 is given with its conserved first and last residue.

v_call	j_call	cdr3_aa
TRBV7-2	TRBJ2-5	CASSLGGWLDQETQYF
TRBV28	TRBJ2-2	CASSSNREGTGELFF
TRBV6-7	TRBJ2-4	CASSYSLLYGTSGNLAKNIQYF
TRBV19	TRBJ1-3	CASTTLDRVYSGNTIYF
TRBV6-1	TRBJ2-3	CASSEALVRQSQYF
TRBV2	TRBJ1-6	CASRVFTGGSLNSPLHF
TRBV2	TRBJ1-6	CASSEKAGGYSPLHF
TRBV10-3	TRBJ1-4	CAISASREVGKLFF
TRBV10-3	TRBJ2-5	CAISEPLTRETQYF
TRBV7-3	TRBJ2-3	CASSLTDDSTDTQYF
TRBV6-5	TRBJ2-7	CASSSPGRLDEQYF
TRBV29-1	TRBJ2-3	CSVPGTDTQYF
TRBV5-4	TRBJ1-6	CASSLTGVSNSPLHF
TRBV6-1	TRBJ1-1	CASSEEASTEAFF
TRBV28	TRBJ1-2	CASSPPGQGYGYTF
TRBV4-1	TRBJ1-5	CASSQGDQPQHF
TRBV20-1	TRBJ2-3	CSASVTPRGEDTQYF
TRBV2	TRBJ1-4	CASSEASGLAFEKLFF
TRBV3-1/TRBV3-2	TRBJ1-3	CASSQDGRVAGNTIYF
TRBV5-5	TRBJ2-7	CASREIQGTYEQYF
TRBV2	TRBJ2-1	CASSGLAGANEQFF
TRBV5-1	TRBJ2-5	CASSLGAGQETQYF
TRBV27	TRBJ2-1	CASSRREGNEQFF
TRBV24-1	TRBJ1-1	CATIKGATEAFF
TRBV10-2	TRBJ1-5	CASSESPSNQPQHF
TRBV28	TRBJ2-3	CASSSGQAPSAQYF
TRBV28	TRBJ1-2	CASSLGRSFGGYTF
TRBV28	TRBJ2-7	CASSLGGGYEQYF
TRBV2	TRBJ2-7	CASKRMAGQSSYEQYF
TRBV3-1/TRBV3-2	TRBJ1-5	CASSQERNQPQHF
TRBV7-8	TRBJ2-3	CASSLDGGRTDTQYF
TRBV7-6	TRBJ2-7	CASSLDRVREPYEQYF
TRBV20-1	TRBJ1-6	CSASRDRNSSPLHF
TRBV27	TRBJ1-2	CASSLYIRDGRDRGSYGYTF
TRBV12-3/TRBV12-4	TRBJ2-7	CASSLGLAYEQYF
TRBV5-6	TRBJ1-1	CASSLARGRTEAFF
TRBV10-1	TRBJ2-1	CASSESGPLEQFF
TRBV6-5	TRBJ2-1	CASSYESSYNEQFF
TRBV6-1	TRBJ1-5	CASSDEGNQPQHF
TRBV9	TRBJ1-1	CASSLYSNTEAFF
TRBV2	TRBJ2-1	CASNRRITRTREQFF
TRBV5-4	TRBJ1-1	CASSLALGGGATEAFF
TRBV2	TRBJ2-5	CASSHRPGLAGPLSESQYF
TRBV18	TRBJ1-2	CASSPQQGSNYGYTF
TRBV30	TRBJ1-4	CAWSMDKWDEKLFF
TRBV9	TRBJ2-7	CASSVEPGAEQYF
TRBV28	TRBJ1-6	CASSQGGQLNNSPLHF
TRBV28	TRBJ2-1	CASLRAGKGNEQFF
TRBV6-2/TRBV6-3	TRBJ1-5	CASSYSGAQHF
TRBV10-3	TRBJ2-7	CAISDSGGSGEQYF
TRBV9	TRBJ1-2	CASSVGGRNGYTF
TRBV2	TRBJ2-3	CASSGLLAGGSDTQYF